This TCR beta chain was sequenced in a study of shared clonotypes between healthy human individuals (dated by TCRdb to the early 2020s). For the wider study: Three men and two women, aged 18 to 49 years, made up the cohort. For each donor, CD4 naive and CD4 memory were each given three plates, CD8 naive was given two plates, and CD8 memory was given one plate. To estimate repertoire size and how much clonotype sharing occurs between individuals, the study deeply sequenced the blood TCR repertoires of roughly 5 healthy adults. To increase sequencing depth and limit assay-specific biases, TCR repertoire library preparation and sequencing were carried out by different laboratories using diverse techniques. Leukapheresis yielded between about 0.94 and 9 billion PBMCs per donor.

CDR1 and CDR2 (MDHEN, SYDVKM) derive from the germline V gene. The CDR3, cysteine through phenylalanine, is 14 amino acids long. Of all the DNA, just the CDR3 is kept, 42 bases in frame from base 1. Clipping removes 2 bases from V and 3 bases from J, with 3 as the unmatched junction base count. Donors were healthy HIV-negative adults with no recently reported acute infections or vaccinations. Every donor was a Caucasian adult living in Nashville, Tennessee, USA. Magnetic negative selection was used to enrich CD4+ T cells, after which naive cells were positively selected on CD45RA and the negative fraction became the memory subset. Blood was obtained by leukapheresis, after which PBMCs were separated by Ficoll-Histopaque density gradient centrifugation and cryopreserved in liquid nitrogen vapor phase. Analytical flow cytometry was used to check the purity and quantity of each magnetically sorted T cell population. Genomic DNA was isolated from each sorted fraction and quantified by UV absorbance on a Nanodrop 2000c.

The investigation overall reported the following: Compared with non-shared clonotypes, the clonotypes found in all four sorted-subset donors had higher generation probabilities. Across a handful of donors, around 5% of naive CD4, more than 3% of naive CD8, under 2.5% of memory CD4, and 0.4% of memory CD8 clonotypes were shared. Sampling was restricted to blood, and TCR repertoires in tissue are likely to differ from TCR repertoires in blood. Because the study included a small number of donors, the genetic and exposure-history diversity represented was limited. Pairwise subsampling led to the expectation that sequencing depth would affect the degree of clonotype sharing among donors. Even with the large sequencing depth, rarefaction of the sorted-subset datasets indicated that sequencing was incomplete. Naive subsets generally had larger estimated clonotype richness than memory subsets did.

TCR CDR3 regions were amplified from genomic DNA by multiplex PCR using the deep immunoSEQ assay. Extracted genomic DNA from each cell subset was spread evenly across all wells of several immunoSEQ 96-well plates, with each plate serving as a replicate. Each replicate PCR for sorted subsets received about 200 ng genomic DNA, equal to about 29,000 T cell genomes. The purified libraries were quantified using a Qubit 3.0 fluorometer, sized with a Bioanalyzer 2100, and then quantified again using the KAPA Library Quantification kit. Every immunoSEQ 96-well plate was sequenced on a dedicated single-read 150-cycle Illumina NextSeq 550 flow cell. In the authors' own workflow: Because the immunoSEQ output held only junctional sequences and lacked quality scores, the filtering could not match the filtering applied to full-length reads. To assign V/J genes and CDR3, sequences were annotated against IMGT germline references using PyIR, a Python wrapper for IgBLAST v1.9. Reads with weak V/J assignments (E-value above 1e-6), missing CDR3, stop codons, out-of-frame junctions, or ambiguous translated residues were removed. V3J clonotypes were defined as sequences sharing an identical inferred V gene, J gene, and CDR3 amino acid sequence. Percentage overlap between repertoires was calculated by dividing the number of shared unique clonotypes by the size of the smaller repertoire. RTK rarefaction, the Chao1 estimator, and Recon v2.1 estimates of unobserved clonotypes were used to assess repertoire richness. For all TCRbeta clonotypes obtained by the gDNA method from several donors, generation probabilities were computed with OLGA. Here the immuneACCESS table is served through TCRdb, limited to in-frame sequences with V and J called. Missing clones are a known gap in these copies; in checked studies unresolved V genes cover under half, and the rest lacks a known reason. V, J and clone size derive from that table, while D and trimming were established from the DNA sequence. The sample table holds 2 million to 2.5 million clones, of which less than 95% were seen once. Clones ranked in the top ten supply 0.3% to 0.45% of the sample.

Turning to this clone: The antigen it recognizes is unknown. There are no base qualities to consult, and no much larger clone falls within one base.

The TCR comes from a man between 18 and 29 years old in good health. Some clones in this sample may be carry-over from other donors' samples. The specimen was naive CD4+ T cells from PBMCs. The cell subset or site label of this sample denotes: CD45RA+ positively selected. The sequence is built from TRBV28 and TRBJ2-7; the central 8 bases match TRBD2. The CDR3 reads as follows: CASSLTGGDYEQYF. The nucleotide sequence is given as TGTGCCAGCAGTTTAACGGGGGGGGACTACGAGCAGTACTTC.